These T cell receptor beta chains were read from a single sample in a study of blood T cell repertoires in COVID-19. The method was immunoSEQ multiplex PCR; TCRdb's version includes in-frame clones alone and lacks a portion of them. The sample contains roughly 100,000 clones, 60% to 85% of which appear only once. The material sequenced was peripheral blood. These TCRs come from a man aged 70-80 years with acute or convalescent COVID-19. Both conserved end residues are part of each CDR3. The order of the fields is CDR3 length, V gene, clone size, J gene, D gene, CDR3 DNA, CDR3 protein. D genes are given only for firm matches. Clone size is given for some rows only: seen once, a few or many times, or a class if the clone is expanded.

CDR3 length: 12; V gene: TRBV12-3/TRBV12-4; clone size: -; J gene: TRBJ1-1; D gene: -; CDR3 DNA: TGTGCCAGCAGGAACGGCTACAGGGCAGCTTTCTTT; CDR3 protein: CASRNGYRAAFF
CDR3 length: 16; V gene: TRBV5-1; clone size: -; J gene: TRBJ2-1; D gene: TRBD2; CDR3 DNA: TGCGCCAGCAGCCCAAGACTAGCGGGGGGCCGGGATGAGCAGTTCTTC; CDR3 protein: CASSPRLAGGRDEQFF
CDR3 length: 16; V gene: TRBV10-2; clone size: -; J gene: TRBJ1-1; D gene: -; CDR3 DNA: TGCGCCAGCAGTGAGTCGGAGGGGCCCACGGTCACTGAAGCTTTCTTT; CDR3 protein: CASSESEGPTVTEAFF
CDR3 length: 13; V gene: TRBV25-1; clone size: -; J gene: TRBJ1-5; D gene: -; CDR3 DNA: TGTGCCAGCAGTGCGACGGGTTCTCAGCCCCAGCATTTT; CDR3 protein: CASSATGSQPQHF
CDR3 length: 13; V gene: TRBV14; clone size: -; J gene: TRBJ2-3; D gene: TRBD1; CDR3 DNA: TGTGCCAGCAGCATCCGGGACAGAGGGACGCAGTATTTT; CDR3 protein: CASSIRDRGTQYF
CDR3 length: 15; V gene: TRBV30; clone size: -; J gene: TRBJ1-4; D gene: -; CDR3 DNA: TGTGCCTGGAGTGAAAACAGGGTAGGGCGGGAAAAACTGTTTTTT; CDR3 protein: CAWSENRVGREKLFF
CDR3 length: 17; V gene: TRBV7-3; clone size: -; J gene: TRBJ2-2; D gene: TRBD1; CDR3 DNA: TGTGCCAGCAGCTTGGGCCGGGACAGATTTAACACCGGGGAGCTGTTTTTT; CDR3 protein: CASSLGRDRFNTGELFF
CDR3 length: 15; V gene: TRBV5-5; clone size: -; J gene: TRBJ1-6; D gene: TRBD1; CDR3 DNA: TGTGCCAGCAGCTCTTGGACAGGGGAGATTGCACCCCTCCACTTT; CDR3 protein: CASSSWTGEIAPLHF
CDR3 length: 14; V gene: TRBV28; clone size: -; J gene: TRBJ1-5; D gene: -; CDR3 DNA: TGTGCCAGCAGTTTAAGGGGATTAAATCAGCCCCAGCATTTT; CDR3 protein: CASSLRGLNQPQHF
CDR3 length: 13; V gene: TRBV12-3/TRBV12-4; clone size: -; J gene: TRBJ1-1; D gene: -; CDR3 DNA: TGTGCCAGCAGAGTCGGAGAGAACACTGAAGCTTTCTTT; CDR3 protein: CASRVGENTEAFF
CDR3 length: 13; V gene: TRBV2; clone size: few; J gene: TRBJ2-4; D gene: -; CDR3 DNA: TGTGCCTCTAGGGCGGAGGACGGAAACATTCAGTACTTC; CDR3 protein: CASRAEDGNIQYF
CDR3 length: 15; V gene: TRBV3-1/TRBV3-2; clone size: -; J gene: TRBJ1-1; D gene: TRBD1; CDR3 DNA: TGTGCCAGCAGCCAAGAGACAGGGTTGAACACTGAAGCTTTCTTT; CDR3 protein: CASSQETGLNTEAFF
CDR3 length: 14; V gene: TRBV6-5; clone size: -; J gene: TRBJ1-5; D gene: -; CDR3 DNA: TGTGCCAGCGGGCGGCAGGCTGAGGGTCAGCCCCAGCATTTT; CDR3 protein: CASGRQAEGQPQHF
CDR3 length: 14; V gene: TRBV9; clone size: once; J gene: TRBJ1-6; D gene: -; CDR3 DNA: TGTGCCAGCAGCGCGAGAGAAAGCAATTCACCCCTCCACTTT; CDR3 protein: CASSARESNSPLHF
CDR3 length: 19; V gene: TRBV4-1; clone size: -; J gene: TRBJ1-3; D gene: -; CDR3 DNA: TGCGCCAGCAGCCAGGGGGTGGATTGGGGGGGAATCTCTGGAAACACCATATATTTT; CDR3 protein: CASSQGVDWGGISGNTIYF
CDR3 length: 11; V gene: TRBV28; clone size: -; J gene: TRBJ1-1; D gene: -; CDR3 DNA: TGTGCCAGCAGTTTGGCAGATCAAGCTTTCTTT; CDR3 protein: CASSLADQAFF
CDR3 length: 16; V gene: TRBV10-3; clone size: -; J gene: TRBJ1-2; D gene: TRBD1; CDR3 DNA: TGTGCCGCGAGAAAAGACACAGGGGCCCTTAACTATGGCTACACCTTC; CDR3 protein: CAARKDTGALNYGYTF
CDR3 length: 17; V gene: TRBV6-1; clone size: -; J gene: TRBJ2-3; D gene: -; CDR3 DNA: TGTGCCAGCAGTGAAGCGGTCGGTAGCGGCTCCACAGATACGCAGTATTTT; CDR3 protein: CASSEAVGSGSTDTQYF
CDR3 length: 12; V gene: TRBV6-5; clone size: -; J gene: TRBJ1-5; D gene: -; CDR3 DNA: TGTGCCAGCAGTCTTAGCAATCAGCCCCAGCATTTT; CDR3 protein: CASSLSNQPQHF
CDR3 length: 13; V gene: TRBV28; clone size: few; J gene: TRBJ1-3; D gene: -; CDR3 DNA: TGTGCCAGCAGTACCCGTAGAGAAAACACCATATATTTT; CDR3 protein: CASSTRRENTIYF
CDR3 length: 15; V gene: TRBV5-1; clone size: -; J gene: TRBJ1-5; D gene: TRBD1; CDR3 DNA: TGCGCCAGCAGCTTGGGGACAGGGCGGGGGCAGCCCCAGCATTTT; CDR3 protein: CASSLGTGRGQPQHF
CDR3 length: 15; V gene: TRBV11-2; clone size: -; J gene: TRBJ1-4; D gene: TRBD1; CDR3 DNA: TGTGCCAGCAGCTTCTCGACAGGGGCGGGTGAAAAACTGTTTTTT; CDR3 protein: CASSFSTGAGEKLFF
CDR3 length: 14; V gene: TRBV19; clone size: -; J gene: TRBJ2-3; D gene: -; CDR3 DNA: TGTGCCAGTAGTATACCGGGTTCCGCAGATACGCAGTATTTT; CDR3 protein: CASSIPGSADTQYF
CDR3 length: 14; V gene: TRBV3-1/TRBV3-2; clone size: few; J gene: TRBJ1-6; D gene: TRBD1; CDR3 DNA: TGTGCCAGCAGCTTCCGGGACAGGGTATCACCCCTCCACTTT; CDR3 protein: CASSFRDRVSPLHF
CDR3 length: 14; V gene: TRBV4-1; clone size: -; J gene: TRBJ2-3; D gene: -; CDR3 DNA: TGCGCCAGCACCCAGCCAGGGGCCACAGATACGCAGTATTTT; CDR3 protein: CASTQPGATDTQYF
CDR3 length: 15; V gene: TRBV6-5; clone size: -; J gene: TRBJ2-1; D gene: TRBD1; CDR3 DNA: TGTGCCAGCAGTTACCGGACAGGGGCGTTCGATGAGCAGTTCTTC; CDR3 protein: CASSYRTGAFDEQFF
CDR3 length: 20; V gene: TRBV3-1/TRBV3-2; clone size: -; J gene: TRBJ2-1; D gene: TRBD2; CDR3 DNA: TGTGCCAGCAGCCAAGATACGTTGGGGCTAGCGGGAGTAGGGTACAATGAGCAGTTCTTC; CDR3 protein: CASSQDTLGLAGVGYNEQFF
CDR3 length: 15; V gene: TRBV7-9; clone size: few; J gene: TRBJ1-2; D gene: TRBD1; CDR3 DNA: TGTGCCAGCAGCCCGGTCGGGACAGGGGATTGGGGCTACACCTTC; CDR3 protein: CASSPVGTGDWGYTF
CDR3 length: 13; V gene: TRBV7-3; clone size: -; J gene: TRBJ1-2; D gene: TRBD1; CDR3 DNA: TGTGCCAGCAGTCGAACAGGGGGAGACGGCTACACCTTC; CDR3 protein: CASSRTGGDGYTF
CDR3 length: 15; V gene: TRBV10-1; clone size: -; J gene: TRBJ1-4; D gene: -; CDR3 DNA: TGCGCCAGCAGTGAAACGGCAGGGCCGACTGAAAAACTGTTTTTT; CDR3 protein: CASSETAGPTEKLFF
CDR3 length: 14; V gene: TRBV19; clone size: -; J gene: TRBJ2-7; D gene: -; CDR3 DNA: TGTGCCAGTAGTATAGGGGGCGGACGGTACGAGCAGTACTTC; CDR3 protein: CASSIGGGRYEQYF
CDR3 length: 12; V gene: TRBV11-2; clone size: -; J gene: TRBJ1-3; D gene: -; CDR3 DNA: TGTGCCAGCAGCCAAATTGGAAACACCATATATTTT; CDR3 protein: CASSQIGNTIYF
CDR3 length: 14; V gene: TRBV2; clone size: -; J gene: TRBJ1-3; D gene: -; CDR3 DNA: TGTGTCAGCCACAGGGTTCGGTCTGGAAACACCATATATTTT; CDR3 protein: CVSHRVRSGNTIYF
CDR3 length: 15; V gene: TRBV2; clone size: few; J gene: TRBJ1-5; D gene: -; CDR3 DNA: TGTGCCAGCAGTGAATCGGGGAGGGGCCGGCAGCCCCAGCATTTT; CDR3 protein: CASSESGRGRQPQHF
CDR3 length: 17; V gene: TRBV28; clone size: -; J gene: TRBJ2-1; D gene: TRBD2; CDR3 DNA: TGTGCCAGCAGAACCCCGACTAGCGAGAGCTCCTACAATGAGCAGTTCTTC; CDR3 protein: CASRTPTSESSYNEQFF
CDR3 length: 15; V gene: TRBV6-5; clone size: -; J gene: TRBJ1-2; D gene: -; CDR3 DNA: TGTGCCAGCAGTTACTCGATCCAGAACAACTATGGCTACACCTTC; CDR3 protein: CASSYSIQNNYGYTF
CDR3 length: 14; V gene: TRBV7-2; clone size: -; J gene: TRBJ1-1; D gene: TRBD1; CDR3 DNA: TGTGCCAGCAGCTTACGGACAGGGGACACTGAAGCTTTCTTT; CDR3 protein: CASSLRTGDTEAFF
CDR3 length: 15; V gene: TRBV7-7; clone size: few; J gene: TRBJ2-5; D gene: TRBD1; CDR3 DNA: TGTGCCAGCAGCTCCAGACAGGGGATGAGAGAGACCCAGTACTTC; CDR3 protein: CASSSRQGMRETQYF
CDR3 length: 16; V gene: TRBV28; clone size: few; J gene: TRBJ1-2; D gene: -; CDR3 DNA: TGTGCCAGCAGTCCTCTGCTAGACAGGATTTACTATGGCTACACCTTC; CDR3 protein: CASSPLLDRIYYGYTF
CDR3 length: 10; V gene: TRBV20-1; clone size: -; J gene: TRBJ2-3; D gene: -; CDR3 DNA: TGCAGTATAACAGAAGATACGCAGTATTTT; CDR3 protein: CSITEDTQYF
CDR3 length: 13; V gene: TRBV2; clone size: -; J gene: TRBJ2-5; D gene: -; CDR3 DNA: TGTGCCAGCACCTCCCCTCCGGAGGAGACCCAGTACTTC; CDR3 protein: CASTSPPEETQYF
CDR3 length: 16; V gene: TRBV19; clone size: -; J gene: TRBJ2-2; D gene: TRBD2; CDR3 DNA: TGTGCCAGTAGTATAGTGGGGACTAGCGGGACCGGGGAGCTGTTTTTT; CDR3 protein: CASSIVGTSGTGELFF
CDR3 length: 14; V gene: TRBV27; clone size: few; J gene: TRBJ1-5; D gene: -; CDR3 DNA: TGTGCCAGCAGTTTAGCGGGGGGAAATCAGCCCCAGCATTTT; CDR3 protein: CASSLAGGNQPQHF
CDR3 length: 15; V gene: TRBV15; clone size: -; J gene: TRBJ2-3; D gene: -; CDR3 DNA: TGTGCCACCAGCAGAGATGAGCGGGGCACAGATACGCAGTATTTT; CDR3 protein: CATSRDERGTDTQYF
CDR3 length: 15; V gene: TRBV5-8; clone size: -; J gene: TRBJ2-5; D gene: -; CDR3 DNA: TGTGCCAGCAGCTTGCTTACAGGGAGCTGGGAGACCCAGTACTTC; CDR3 protein: CASSLLTGSWETQYF
CDR3 length: 15; V gene: TRBV28; clone size: -; J gene: TRBJ1-4; D gene: TRBD1; CDR3 DNA: TGTGCCAGCAGTTTATCCGGGACAGGGAATGAAAAACTGTTTTTT; CDR3 protein: CASSLSGTGNEKLFF
CDR3 length: 14; V gene: TRBV10-3; clone size: -; J gene: TRBJ2-5; D gene: -; CDR3 DNA: TGTGCCACCGCTGGTTCCGGGGTAGGCGAGACCCAGTACTTC; CDR3 protein: CATAGSGVGETQYF
CDR3 length: 15; V gene: TRBV4-2; clone size: -; J gene: TRBJ1-4; D gene: -; CDR3 DNA: TGTGCCAGCAGCCAACCCGGGACATCTTTCGAAAAACTGTTTTTT; CDR3 protein: CASSQPGTSFEKLFF